This T cell receptor (beta chain) was recovered during a study of T cell responses to AZD1222 COVID-19 vaccine (dated by TCRdb to the early 2020s). In the study overall: A total of 233 trial participants underwent TCR sequencing, of whom about 200 received two doses of AZD1222 and about 25 received two doses of the MenACWY control vaccine. Enrollment into the trials was organized by age into subgroups of 18-55, 56-69 and 70-plus years, and those subgroups contained roughly 160, 29 and 62 TCR-sequenced participants, respectively. What the research found in general, with its limitations: Vaccine-associated CD4 TCRs spanned the whole spike protein, with dominant responses in regions 160-218 and 743-854. Conclusions about previously exposed vaccinees are limited, since just five or six AZD1222 recipients were seropositive for SARS-CoV-2 at baseline. The 56-69-year group was small, and its depth increase did not reach significance, likely because of low power. Most participants were white British and females outnumbered males, and the authors suggested that clonal diversity may have been underestimated. Because no day 14 peak-response samples were available, repertoires were characterized only after the peak T cell response. Reportedly, almost half of the unique spike-specific TCRs recognized epitopes lying outside the regions that are mutated in the B.1.351 and B.1.1.7 variants. A significant rise in spike-specific TCR breadth and depth was observed after two AZD1222 doses relative to day 0 and relative to MenACWY recipients.

The CDR3 regions of human TCRbeta chains were subjected to immunosequencing. Turning to the authors' computational methods: Repertoire TCRs were matched against a reference library of SARS-CoV-2-specific TCRs generated with the MIRA antigen-specificity platform. Breadth meant the fraction of unique TCRs that were SARS-CoV-2-associated, whereas depth meant the fraction of total T cells that were SARS-CoV-2-associated. Using the MIRA data, every spike-specific TCR was mapped to the spike region that the TCR reacted to and assigned to either a CD4 or a CD8 class. Log10-transformed breadth and depth values were compared by one-way ANOVA with Sidak's multiple comparisons tests. Sourced from immuneACCESS, this table was stored by TCRdb with only in-frame sequences that have V and J called. A share of the clones is absent; for the studies checked, an unresolved V gene accounts for under half, and the remainder has no known explanation. That table supplies the V and J calls and clone size; D and trimming were determined from the DNA. In all, the sample holds fewer than 150,000 clones, and more than 70% of those were seen once. About 4% of the sample lies in the top ten.

Worth noting for this clone: Its binding antigen is unknown. No per-base quality is available; no much larger clone lies one base away.

The time point label here, explained by the study, means: about 28 days (+/-7) after the second vaccine dose. AZD1222 recipients with second doses at about 4 weeks or about 12 weeks were pooled, because spike-specific TCR depth and breadth did not differ between schedules. Samples from vaccinated people were obtained from the UK trials COV001 and COV002, which included a single-blind randomized controlled phase 2/3 trial of AZD1222 (ChAdOx1 nCoV-19) in healthy adults. For TCRbeta chain sequencing, PBMC samples from trial participants were taken at day 0 and at day 28 after the second dose. V was cut back by 4 bases and J by 9 bases, leaving a gap of 18 bases between them. Including cysteine and phenylalanine, the CDR3 has 13 amino acids. CDR3 DNA is the only sequence kept; it has 39 bases, read in frame from the first base. Sequences SQVTM (CDR1) and ANQGSEA (CDR2) are obtained from the germline V gene.

This sequence was found in an adult who received the AZD1222 COVID-19 vaccine. Recombination linked TRBV29-1 to TRBJ2-5; TRBD2 could be the D gene, as 5 bases match. Sample: peripheral blood, taken 28 days after the second AZD1222 dose. The CDR3: CSVAVLGAGAQYF. The nucleotide sequence is TGCAGCGTTGCGGTTTTGGGCGCCGGGGCCCAGTACTTC.